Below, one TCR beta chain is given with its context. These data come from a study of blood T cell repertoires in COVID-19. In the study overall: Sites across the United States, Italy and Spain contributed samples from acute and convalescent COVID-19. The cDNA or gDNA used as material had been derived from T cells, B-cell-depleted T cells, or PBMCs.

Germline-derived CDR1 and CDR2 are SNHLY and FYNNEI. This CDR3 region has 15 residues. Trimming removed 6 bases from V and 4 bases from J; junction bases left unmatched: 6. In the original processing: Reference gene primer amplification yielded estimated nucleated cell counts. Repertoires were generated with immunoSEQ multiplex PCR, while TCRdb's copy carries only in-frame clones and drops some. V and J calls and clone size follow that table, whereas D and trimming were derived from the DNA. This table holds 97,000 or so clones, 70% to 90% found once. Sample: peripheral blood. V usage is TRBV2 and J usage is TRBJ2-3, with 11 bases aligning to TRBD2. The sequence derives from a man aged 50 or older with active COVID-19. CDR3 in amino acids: CASRLAGGRADTQYF. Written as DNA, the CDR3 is TGTGCCAGCAGATTAGCGGGGGGGAGGGCAGATACGCAGTATTTT.